The 2 T cell receptor beta chains below come from one sample, sequenced in a study of radiotherapy plus CTLA-4 blockade in lung cancer. Using immunoSEQ multiplex PCR, the repertoire was profiled, and TCRdb retains in-frame clones only, with some absent. The sample shows fewer than 45,000 clones, around 70% of them seen only once. The specimen was peripheral blood, collected from a patient treated with radiotherapy plus ipilimumab. Receptors originate from a human donor with non-small cell lung cancer who had stable disease on radiotherapy plus ipilimumab.

This clone was detected a few times. The rearrangement uses TRBV29-1 and TRBJ2-4, with no clear D. CDR3 size: 15 residues. V was clipped by 3 bases and J by 0 bases, with 12 bases between them. CDR1 and CDR2 (germline): SQVTM, ANQGSEA. Written as DNA, the CDR3 is TGCAGCGTTGAGGTCACGGTTCTAGCCAAAAACATTCAGTACTTC. This codes for CSVEVTVLAKNIQYF.

This clone has only one observation. V and J are TRBV4-1 and TRBJ2-1; a weak D match, TRBD2 (7 bases). Trimming pared 4 bases from V and 7 bases from J, leaving 17 bases between. The CDR3 is 15 amino acids. The germline gives CDR1 MGHRA, CDR2 YSYEKL. The CDR3: CASSLWGGGLNEQFF. In DNA, the CDR3 is TGCGCCAGCAGCCTCTGGGGGGGCGGGCTTAATGAGCAGTTCTTC.